One TCR beta chain is described in this entry. Its antigen is still unknown. This entry belongs to a study of early T cells in non-severe SARS-CoV-2 infection. Study-wide background: Unsorted whole-blood RNA was sequenced in bulk, leaving chains unpaired.

Study-level results: Matches to VDJdb favored anti-spike CD8 responses and missed private and CD4 specificities.

In the library, individual cDNA molecules carried attached unique molecular identifiers. One entry per CDR3 protein results from TCRdb running MiXCR on the 5' RACE reads. The table lists 70,000 to 90,000 distinct CDR3 sequences, about 16% of them singletons, with 5.5% to 7% in the top ten. Looked up from germline, CDR1 is MNHEY and CDR2 is SMNVEV (reference sequence). CDR3 length equals 14 residues. V shed 3 bases and J 3 bases; nucleotides not matched to a gene: 5. The clonotype was recovered from an adult who was a healthcare worker with PCR-confirmed SARS-CoV-2 infection or an uninfected control (not recorded which). The sample comprised whole blood. V gene TRBV27 combines with J gene TRBJ2-7, with 7 bases lining up with TRBD2. CDR3 amino acids: CASSLGRDYYEQYF. Written as DNA, the CDR3 is TGTGCCAGCAGTTTGGGCAGGGACTACTACGAGCAGTACTTC.